The 5 T cell receptor beta chains presented below share a single source sample, sequenced in a study of beta chain features in type 1 diabetes. Isolated RNA was reverse transcribed in full, so expressed TCRB transcripts were sequenced. Assay: immunoSEQ multiplex PCR; the TCRdb copy retains only in-frame clones and omits some. The repertoire holds about 110,000 clones, with roughly 43% as singletons. The sample taken for sequencing was stem cell memory CD4+ T cells from blood. These receptor sequences come from a woman between 18 and 29 years old in good health.

This clone was seen more than once but under ten times. The chain employs TRBV10-3 and TRBJ1-2; TRBD1 matches at 7 bases. The ends lost 7 bases at V and 8 bases at J; junction bases unmatched: 4. The CDR3 consists of 11 residues. Germline CDR1 reads ENHRY; CDR2 reads SYGVKD. The CDR3 loop reads CAINRGQGYTF. DNA of the CDR3: TGTGCCATCAATAGGGGGCAGGGCTACACCTTC.

The chain uses TRBV29-1 and TRBJ2-1, with 9 bases lining up with TRBD2. Unmatched junction bases numbered 6, after V lost 6 bases and J lost 0 bases. The germline V gene encodes CDR1 SQVTM and CDR2 ANQGSEA. The CDR3 is 15 amino acids. CDR3 in DNA: TGCAGCGTGCCACTAGCGGGTAGCTCCTACAATGAGCAGTTCTTC. Protein product: CSVPLAGSSYNEQFF.

The genes are TRBV19 and TRBJ1-1; a weak D match, TRBD1 (5 bases). V was cut by 3 bases and J by 0 bases, with 14 bases left in between. Germline lookup yields CDR1 LNHDA and CDR2 SQIVND (reference sequence). The CDR3 totals 16 residues. The CDR3 protein is CASSIHSLGVNTEAFF. The CDR3 region has the DNA TGTGCCAGTAGTATTCACAGCTTAGGGGTGAACACTGAAGCTTTCTTT.

This rearrangement joins TRBV12-5 to TRBJ2-1; 11 nucleotides align to TRBD2. This CDR3 has 18 amino acids. V dropped 2 bases and J dropped 3; count of bases not matched to a gene: 9. CDR1 and CDR2 from the germline V gene are LGHNT and FRNRAP. The CDR3 sequence: CASGLYRLAGRVYNEQFF. The CDR3 DNA reads TGTGCTAGTGGTTTGTACCGACTAGCGGGGCGGGTCTACAATGAGCAGTTCTTC.

This clone was picked up a small number of times. This CDR3 reads CASRRAGGNQETQYF. The CDR3 DNA reads TGTGCCAGCAGGCGGGCAGGGGGCAACCAAGAGACCCAGTACTTC. The chain employs TRBV2 and TRBJ2-5, with 8 bases lining up with TRBD1. J gave up 0 bases and V 6 bases, and 6 bases lay outside the gene matches. Germline V gene sequence: CDR1 SNHLY, CDR2 FYNNEI. CDR3 length: 15 residues.